Listed here are 21 T cell receptor beta chains from one sample, sequenced in a study of CD8+ T cells in alopecia areata. cDNA serving as the sequencing template came from extracted, reverse transcribed RNA. Sequencing was performed with immunoSEQ multiplex PCR; in TCRdb, only in-frame clones are kept and a portion is missing. This sample yields roughly 100,000 clones, of which 55% are seen a single time; about 9% belongs to the top ten. Sequencing was carried out using CD4+ T cells sorted from blood. All receptors come from a human donor in good health.

This clone was seen a handful of times. Other DNA variants within this sample encode the same CDR3. The V call is TRBV29-1, the J call TRBJ2-5; D unresolved. Germline CDR1 and CDR2: SQVTM and ANQGSEA. V lost 6 bases and J 0 bases, leaving 8 bases between the germline ends. This CDR3 region has 12 residues. The DNA for the CDR3 is TGCAGCGTCGGTACAGACCAAGAGACCCAGTACTTC. It translates to CSVGTDQETQYF.

V and J are TRBV14 and TRBJ2-5; D perhaps matches TRBD2 (5 bases). The germline V gene encodes CDR1 SGHDN and CDR2 FVKESK. The length of the CDR3 is 13 residues. The V end lost 2 bases, the J end lost 5 bases, and 9 bases lay between the germline ends. CDR3 protein: CASSQRGSETQYF. In nucleotides, the CDR3 is TGTGCCAGCAGCCAACGGGGTTCGGAGACCCAGTACTTC.

The chain couples TRBV7-9 to TRBJ1-1; 7 bases match TRBD1. CDR1 and CDR2 from the germline V gene are SEHNR and FQNEAQ (reference sequence). The CDR3 totals 15 residues. The V segment lost 5 bases and the J segment 1 base; nucleotides outside the gene matches: 7. For the CDR3, the DNA is TGTGCCAGCAGCCCCGGACAGGAAAGGAACACTGAAGCTTTCTTT. Its protein is CASSPGQERNTEAFF.

The chain recombines TRBV6-5 with TRBJ2-5; D is unclear. V shed 8 bases and J shed 1 base, with 5 bases lying between them. Per germline, CDR1 MNHEY and CDR2 SVGAGI. The CDR3 spans 11 residues. In DNA, the CDR3 is TGTGCCAGCGGTTTCCAAGAGACCCAGTACTTC. This translates into CASGFQETQYF.

V gene TRBV5-6 combines with J gene TRBJ1-6; D is undetermined. CDR3 length: 13 residues. The V end lost 2 bases, the J end lost 6 bases, and 6 bases lay between the germline ends. CDR1 is SGHDT, CDR2 YYEEEE, per germline. This CDR3 is CASSLYRNSPLHF. The DNA of the CDR3 is TGTGCCAGCAGCTTATACCGTAATTCACCCCTCCACTTT.

The chain has TRBV4-1 and TRBJ2-2; 7 bases align to TRBD2. The CDR3 covers 15 residues. J lost 5 bases, V lost 4 bases, and 7 bases had no gene match. Germline V gene lookup returns CDR1 MGHRA and CDR2 YSYEKL. CDR3 in DNA: TGCGCCAGCAGCCTCCGGGACTACTCTACCGGGGAGCTGTTTTTT. Its protein is CASSLRDYSTGELFF.

The CDR3 sequence is CASSGGRETQYF. CDR3 in DNA: TGCGCCAGCAGTGGCGGGCGAGAGACCCAGTACTTC. The chain employs TRBV10-2 and TRBJ2-5; D possibly corresponds to TRBD2 (5 bases). Trimming shortened V by 4 bases and J by 4 bases, and 7 bases separated the two germline ends. This CDR3 has 12 residues. Germline CDR1 reads WSHSY; CDR2 reads SAAADI.

The chain couples TRBV4-3 to TRBJ2-7; the D is unclear. This CDR3 is 15 amino acids long. Germline loops: CDR1 LGHNA, CDR2 YSLEER. With 0 bases removed from V and 0 bases from J, the gap between germline ends came to 9 bases. CDR3 protein: CASSQDSGVSYEQYF. The CDR3, as DNA: TGCGCCAGCAGCCAAGATAGTGGGGTCTCCTACGAGCAGTACTTC.

This clone has just a few counts. This chain uses TRBV14 with TRBJ2-7; a weak D match, TRBD1 (6 bases). Between the trimmed V and J ends, which lost 4 bases and 6 bases, there was a span of 13 bases. CDR1 is SGHDN and CDR2 is FVKESK in the germline V gene. The CDR3 covers 13 residues. The CDR3 region has the DNA TGTGCCAGCAGCCTCCGGACAGTCCGCGAGCAGTACTTC. As protein: CASSLRTVREQYF. Complete variable domain (other parts from reference TRBV14 and TRBJ2-7): EAGVTQFPSHSVIEKGQTVTLRCDPISGHDNLYWYRRVMGKEIKFLLHFVKESKQDESGMPNNRFLAERTGGTYSTLKVQPAELEDSGVYFCASSLRTVREQYFGPGTRLTVT.

V and J are TRBV5-1 and TRBJ1-4, with D tentatively TRBD1 (6 bases). Germline V CDR1 and CDR2: SGHRS, YFSETQ. CDR3 length: 15 amino acids. V lost 0 bases to trimming and J lost 8 bases, with 14 bases between them. This CDR3 reads CASSLVSGGGEKLFF. CDR3 nucleotide sequence: TGCGCCAGCAGCTTGGTATCCGGGGGCGGCGAAAAACTGTTTTTT.

The CDR3 DNA reads as TGTGCCAGCAGCCCATCACGGGGGTGGGAGACCCAGTACTTC. It encodes CASSPSRGWETQYF. The chain is built from TRBV11-2 and TRBJ2-5, with TRBD2 as a possible D gene (6 bases). The CDR3 runs 14 residues. CDR1 and CDR2 (germline): SGHAT, FQNNGV. V lost 5 bases, J lost 5 bases, and 15 bases lay in between.

The chain employs TRBV30 and TRBJ2-1; a possible D gene is TRBD2 (6 bases). Germline assignment: CDR1 GTSNPN and CDR2 SVGIG (reference sequence). This CDR3 contains 11 residues. Trimming removed 2 bases from V and 8 bases from J, with 7 bases in between. CDR3 DNA: TGTGCCTGGAGTCGGGGGTATGAGCAGTTCTTC. This codes for CAWSRGYEQFF.

J is TRBJ2-3 and V is TRBV7-8, with no clear D. Germline loops: CDR1 SGHVS, CDR2 FQNEAQ. The CDR3 covers 13 residues. V lost 0 bases and J 2 bases, leaving 3 bases between the germline ends. CDR3 protein: CASSLAYTDTQYF. The CDR3 region has the DNA TGTGCCAGCAGCTTAGCGTACACAGATACGCAGTATTTT.

This clone came up a few times. Additional DNA sequences in this sample encode the identical CDR3. The chain combines TRBV15 with TRBJ2-5; 10 nucleotides agree with TRBD1. CDR3 length: 14 amino acids. The V and J ends lost 5 bases and 2 bases, in that order; junction bases with no gene match: 2. From germline, CDR1 is LNHNV and CDR2 YYDKDF (reference sequence). The CDR3 DNA reads TGTGCCACCAGCCGGGACAGGGGACAAGAGACCCAGTACTTC. It encodes CATSRDRGQETQYF.

The chain uses TRBV5-4 and TRBJ2-7; the D is unclear. Germline V gene lookup returns CDR1 SGHNT and CDR2 YYREEE (reference sequence). This CDR3 spans 15 amino acids. V was cut by 4 bases and J by 5 bases, with 19 bases left in between. The CDR3 protein is CASSPGGLALDEQYF. Written as DNA, the CDR3 is TGTGCCAGCAGCCCCGGCGGCCTCGCCCTTGACGAGCAGTACTTC.

This chain joins TRBV4-3 and TRBJ2-7, with D perhaps assigned TRBD1 or TRBD2 (5 bases each). The CDR3 totals 16 residues. The germline V gene has CDR1 LGHNA and CDR2 YSLEER. V was pared by 0 bases and J by 2 bases, with 14 bases between. CDR3 DNA: TGCGCCAGCAGCCAAGATATCGGGGTGGGGGCCTACGAGCAGTACTTC. This sequence encodes CASSQDIGVGAYEQYF.

The V call is TRBV2, the J call TRBJ1-5; 8 bases align to TRBD1. Trimming at V came to 7 bases and at J to 4 bases, leaving 6 bases not matched to a gene. The CDR3 runs 14 residues. Germline loops: CDR1 SNHLY, CDR2 FYNNEI. CDR3 amino acids: CASNSRQGNQPQHF. The CDR3 DNA follows: TGTGCCAGCAACTCAAGACAGGGGAATCAGCCCCAGCATTTT.

This clone came up a few times. The rearrangement uses TRBV5-1 and TRBJ2-1; 7 nucleotides match TRBD2. V was pared by 0 bases and J by 5 bases, with 8 bases of the junction left unmatched. CDR1 and CDR2 from the germline V gene are SGHRS and YFSETQ. The CDR3 covers 16 residues. The CDR3 DNA reads as TGCGCCAGCAGCTTGGGGGCGCGGGACTACCACAATGAGCAGTTCTTC. Residues: CASSLGARDYHNEQFF.

The genes are TRBV29-1 and TRBJ2-7, with 11 positions matching TRBD1. This CDR3 is 14 amino acids long. Germline V gives CDR1 SQVTM, CDR2 ANQGSEA. Trimming at V came to 4 bases and at J to 2 bases, leaving 4 bases not matched to a gene. CDR3 in DNA: TGCAGCGTTGTGGACAGGGGGCCCCCCTACGAGCAGTACTTC. Translating gives CSVVDRGPPYEQYF.

The chain employs TRBV10-3 and TRBJ2-7; 7 nucleotides line up with TRBD1. Germline V lookup: CDR1 ENHRY, CDR2 SYGVKD. V shed 6 bases and J 4 bases; nucleotides not matched to a gene: 9. The length of the CDR3 is 14 residues. CDR3 nucleotide sequence: TGTGCCATCAGGGACGGGACAGCCTCTTACGAGCAGTACTTC. Its translation: CAIRDGTASYEQYF.

The chain links TRBV5-4 to TRBJ1-6, with 11 bases identical to TRBD1. V was pared by 4 bases and J by 10 bases, with 13 bases of the junction left unmatched. CDR3 length: 17 residues. Germline-derived CDR1 and CDR2 are SGHNT and YYREEE (reference sequence). CDR3 nucleotide sequence: TGTGCCAGCAGCCTAAATCCCGGACAGGGGGCTCGGTCACCCCTCCACTTT. Its protein product is CASSLNPGQGARSPLHF.